The text below deals with one T cell receptor (beta chain). The antigen is not known. This sample was included in a study of cytomegalovirus exposure and HLA in healthy donors. PCR employed 60 Vbeta and 13 Jbeta primers. Data came from immunoSEQ multiplex PCR; TCRdb stores just in-frame clones and leaves some out. The data hold roughly 200,000 clones, with 79% observed a single time. Study outcomes and limitations: Analysis was carried out at a later point, and it linked a missense DCLRE1C variant to TCR beta V- and J-gene trimming. In vitro assays verified that a few CMV-associated chains recognized CMV antigens specifically.

CDR1 and CDR2 from the germline V gene are MRHNA and SNTAGT. CDR3 length equals 15 residues. Losses at the gene ends were 3 bases for V and 6 bases for J; bases not matched to a gene: 6. Sequences were obtained from PBMCs. V and J are TRBV6-4 and TRBJ2-3, with TRBD2 matching over 10 bases. The sequence was collected from a girl aged 10-17 years in good health and CMV-seropositive. CDR3 residues: CASSESSGGADTQYF. In DNA form, the CDR3 reads TGTGCCAGCAGTGAATCCAGCGGGGGGGCGGATACGCAGTATTTT.